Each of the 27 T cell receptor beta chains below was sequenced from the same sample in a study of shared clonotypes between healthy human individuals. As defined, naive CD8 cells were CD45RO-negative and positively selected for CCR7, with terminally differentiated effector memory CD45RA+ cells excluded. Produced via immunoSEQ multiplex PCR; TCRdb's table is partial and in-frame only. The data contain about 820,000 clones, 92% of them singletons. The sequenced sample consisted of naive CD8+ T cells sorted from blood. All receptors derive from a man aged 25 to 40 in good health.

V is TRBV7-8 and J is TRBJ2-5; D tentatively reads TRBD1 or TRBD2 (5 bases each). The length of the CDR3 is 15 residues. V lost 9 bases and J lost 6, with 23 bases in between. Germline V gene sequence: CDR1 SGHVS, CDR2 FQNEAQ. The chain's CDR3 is CASQSTVRESQTQYF. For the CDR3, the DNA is TGTGCCAGTCAATCGACGGTCAGGGAGAGTCAGACCCAGTACTTC.

For the CDR3, the DNA is TGTGCCAGTAGTCCGACCCCCGACAGGGCCAACTATGGCTACACCTTC. Translating gives CASSPTPDRANYGYTF. J is TRBJ1-2 and V is TRBV19; 7 nucleotides match TRBD1. The CDR3 extends over 16 amino acids. Trimming at V came to 5 bases and at J to 2 bases, leaving 11 bases not matched to a gene. Germline values: CDR1 LNHDA, CDR2 SQIVND (reference sequence).

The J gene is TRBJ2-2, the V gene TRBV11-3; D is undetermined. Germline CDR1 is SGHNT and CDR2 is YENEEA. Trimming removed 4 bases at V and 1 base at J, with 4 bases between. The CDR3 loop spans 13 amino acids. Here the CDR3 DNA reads TGTGCCAGCAGCTCACAGAACACCGGGGAGCTGTTTTTT. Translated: CASSSQNTGELFF.

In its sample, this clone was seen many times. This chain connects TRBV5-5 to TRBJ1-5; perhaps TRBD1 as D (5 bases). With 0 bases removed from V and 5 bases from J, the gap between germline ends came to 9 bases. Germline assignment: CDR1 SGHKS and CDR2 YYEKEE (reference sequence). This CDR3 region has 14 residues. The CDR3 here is CASSLAAGHQPQHF. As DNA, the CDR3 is TGTGCCAGCAGCTTGGCGGCAGGGCATCAGCCCCAGCATTTT.

Here the CDR3 DNA reads TGTGCCAGCAGTGAAGCGCCTCTCAATGAGCAGTTCTTC. Protein sequence: CASSEAPLNEQFF. V gene TRBV6-1 combines with J gene TRBJ2-1; D call uncertain. The CDR3 covers 13 residues. With 0 bases removed from V and 6 bases from J, the gap between germline ends came to 6 bases. CDR1 and CDR2 (germline): MNHNS, SASEGT.

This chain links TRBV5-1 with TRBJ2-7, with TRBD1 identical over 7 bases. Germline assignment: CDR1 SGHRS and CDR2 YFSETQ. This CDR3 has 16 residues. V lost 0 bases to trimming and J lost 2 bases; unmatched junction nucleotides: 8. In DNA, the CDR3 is TGCGCCAGCAGCTTGGGACAGGGTTATTCCACCTACGAGCAGTACTTC. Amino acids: CASSLGQGYSTYEQYF.

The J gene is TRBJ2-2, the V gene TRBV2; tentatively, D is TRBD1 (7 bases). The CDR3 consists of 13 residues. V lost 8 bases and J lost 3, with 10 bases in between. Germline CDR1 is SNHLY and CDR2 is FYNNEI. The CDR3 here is CASAGQYTGELFF. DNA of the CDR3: TGTGCCAGCGCGGGACAGTACACCGGGGAGCTGTTTTTT.

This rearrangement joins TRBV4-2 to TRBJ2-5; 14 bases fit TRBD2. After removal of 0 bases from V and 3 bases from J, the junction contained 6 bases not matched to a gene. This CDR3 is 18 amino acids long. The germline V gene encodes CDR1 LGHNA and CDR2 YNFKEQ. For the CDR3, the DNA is TGTGCCAGCAGCCAAGATCAGTTGGGACTAGCGGGAGAAGAGACCCAGTACTTC. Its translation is CASSQDQLGLAGEETQYF.

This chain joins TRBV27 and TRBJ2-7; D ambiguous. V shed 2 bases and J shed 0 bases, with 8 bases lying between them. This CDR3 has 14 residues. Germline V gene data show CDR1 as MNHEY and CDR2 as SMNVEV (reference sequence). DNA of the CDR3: TGTGCCAGCAGTTTAAACGGTGTCTCCTACGAGCAGTACTTC. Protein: CASSLNGVSYEQYF.

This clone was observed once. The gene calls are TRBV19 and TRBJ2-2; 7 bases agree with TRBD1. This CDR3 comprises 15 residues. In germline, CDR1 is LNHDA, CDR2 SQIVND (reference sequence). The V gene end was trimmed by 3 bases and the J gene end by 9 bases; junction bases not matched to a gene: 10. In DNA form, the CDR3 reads TGTGCCAGTAGTATTCGACAGGGTGCCCGGTGGGAGCTGTTTTTT. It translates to CASSIRQGARWELFF. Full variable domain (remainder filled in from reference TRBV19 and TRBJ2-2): DGGITQSPKYLFRKEGQNVTLSCEQNLNHDAMYWYRQDPGQGLRLIYYSQIVNDFQKGDIAEGYSVSREKKESFPLTVTSAQKNPTAFYLCASSIRQGARWELFFGEGSRLTVL.

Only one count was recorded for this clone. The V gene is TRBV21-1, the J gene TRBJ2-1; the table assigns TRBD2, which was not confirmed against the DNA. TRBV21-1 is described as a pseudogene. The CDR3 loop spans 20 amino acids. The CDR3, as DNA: TGTGCCAGCAGCAAAACCCGGGGGACGCGGATCCTCCGTTTACCGGATGAGCAGTTCTTC. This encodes CASSKTRGTRILRLPDEQFF.

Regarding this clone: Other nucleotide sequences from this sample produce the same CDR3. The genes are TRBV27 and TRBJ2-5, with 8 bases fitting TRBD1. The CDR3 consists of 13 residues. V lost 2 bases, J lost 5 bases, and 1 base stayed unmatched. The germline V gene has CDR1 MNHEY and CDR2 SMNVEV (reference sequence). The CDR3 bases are TGTGCCAGCAGTTTACCAGGGGGCGAGACCCAGTACTTC. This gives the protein CASSLPGGETQYF.

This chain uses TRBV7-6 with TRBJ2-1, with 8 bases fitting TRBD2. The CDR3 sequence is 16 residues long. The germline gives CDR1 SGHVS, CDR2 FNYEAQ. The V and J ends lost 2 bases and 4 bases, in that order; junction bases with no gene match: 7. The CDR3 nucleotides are TGTGCCAGCAGCTTATTTGGGACTAGTTCTTACAATGAGCAGTTCTTC. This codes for CASSLFGTSSYNEQFF. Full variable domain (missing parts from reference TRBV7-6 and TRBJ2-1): GAGVSQSPRYKVTKRGQDVALRCDPISGHVSLYWYRQALGQGPEFLTYFNYEAQQDKSGLPNDRFSAERPEGSISTLTIQRTEQRDSAMYRCASSLFGTSSYNEQFFGPGTRLTVL.

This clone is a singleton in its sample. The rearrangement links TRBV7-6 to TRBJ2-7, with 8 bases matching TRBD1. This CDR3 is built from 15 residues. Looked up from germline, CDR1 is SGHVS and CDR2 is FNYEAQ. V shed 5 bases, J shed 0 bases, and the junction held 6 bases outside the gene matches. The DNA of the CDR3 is TGTGCCAGCAGCGCAGGGGGCGACGGCTCCTACGAGCAGTACTTC. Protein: CASSAGGDGSYEQYF.

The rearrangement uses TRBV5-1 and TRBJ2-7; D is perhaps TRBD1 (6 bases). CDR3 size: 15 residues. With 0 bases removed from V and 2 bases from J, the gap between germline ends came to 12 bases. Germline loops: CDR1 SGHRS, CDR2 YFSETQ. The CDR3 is CASSLGTVQTYEQYF. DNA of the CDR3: TGCGCCAGCAGCTTGGGGACAGTCCAGACCTACGAGCAGTACTTC.

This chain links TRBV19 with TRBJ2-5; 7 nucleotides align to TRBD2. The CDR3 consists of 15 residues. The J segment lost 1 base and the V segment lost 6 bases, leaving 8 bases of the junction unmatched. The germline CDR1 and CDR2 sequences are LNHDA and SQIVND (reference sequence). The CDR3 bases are TGTGCCAGTAGCCTCTCCGGGGGGATCCAAGAGACCCAGTACTTC. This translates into CASSLSGGIQETQYF.

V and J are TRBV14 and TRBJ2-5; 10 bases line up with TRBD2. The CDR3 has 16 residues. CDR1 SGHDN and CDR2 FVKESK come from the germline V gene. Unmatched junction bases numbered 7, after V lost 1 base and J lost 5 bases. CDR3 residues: CASSQGALAGAETQYF. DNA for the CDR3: TGTGCCAGCAGCCAAGGCGCGCTAGCGGGAGCGGAGACCCAGTACTTC.

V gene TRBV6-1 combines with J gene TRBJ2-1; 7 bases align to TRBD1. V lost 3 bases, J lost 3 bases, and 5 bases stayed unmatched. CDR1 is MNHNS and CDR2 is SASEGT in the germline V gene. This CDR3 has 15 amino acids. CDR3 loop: CASSDPGQNYNEQFF. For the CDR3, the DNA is TGTGCCAGCAGTGACCCGGGACAGAACTACAATGAGCAGTTCTTC.

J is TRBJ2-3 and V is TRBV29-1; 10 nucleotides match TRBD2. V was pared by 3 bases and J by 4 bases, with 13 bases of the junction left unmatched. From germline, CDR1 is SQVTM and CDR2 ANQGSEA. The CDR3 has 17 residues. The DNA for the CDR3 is TGCAGCGTTGAGGGGGGCCTACTAGCGGGACCGCCAGATACGCAGTATTTT. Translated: CSVEGGLLAGPPDTQYF.

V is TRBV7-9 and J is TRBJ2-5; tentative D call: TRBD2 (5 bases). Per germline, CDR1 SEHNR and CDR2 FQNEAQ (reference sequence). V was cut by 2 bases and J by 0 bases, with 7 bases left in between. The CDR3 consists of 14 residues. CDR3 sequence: CASSLRRDQETQYF. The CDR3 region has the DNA TGTGCCAGCAGCTTAAGGCGGGACCAAGAGACCCAGTACTTC.

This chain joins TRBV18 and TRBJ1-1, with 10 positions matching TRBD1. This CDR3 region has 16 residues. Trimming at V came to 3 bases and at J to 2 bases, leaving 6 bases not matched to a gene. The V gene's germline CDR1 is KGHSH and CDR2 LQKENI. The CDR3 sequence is CASSPQWDRGNTEAFF. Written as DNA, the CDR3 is TGTGCCAGCTCACCGCAGTGGGACAGGGGAAACACTGAAGCTTTCTTT.

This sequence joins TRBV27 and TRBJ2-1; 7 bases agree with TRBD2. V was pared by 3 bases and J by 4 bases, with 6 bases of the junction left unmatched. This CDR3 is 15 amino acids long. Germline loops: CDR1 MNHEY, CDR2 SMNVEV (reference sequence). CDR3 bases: TGTGCCAGCAGTTTCGTAGCGGGCACATACAATGAGCAGTTCTTC. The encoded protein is CASSFVAGTYNEQFF.

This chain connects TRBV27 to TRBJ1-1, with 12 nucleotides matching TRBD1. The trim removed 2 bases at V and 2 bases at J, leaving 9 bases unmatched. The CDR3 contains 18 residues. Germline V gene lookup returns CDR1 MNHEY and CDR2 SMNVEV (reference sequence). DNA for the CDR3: TGTGCCAGCAGTTTACTCCGGGACAGGGGGCGGGAAAACACTGAAGCTTTCTTT. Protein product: CASSLLRDRGRENTEAFF.

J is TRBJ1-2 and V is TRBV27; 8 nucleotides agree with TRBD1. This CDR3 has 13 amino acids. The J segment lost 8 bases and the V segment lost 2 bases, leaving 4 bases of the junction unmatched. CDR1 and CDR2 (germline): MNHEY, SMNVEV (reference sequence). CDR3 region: CASSLQGARGYTF. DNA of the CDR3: TGTGCCAGCAGTTTACAGGGGGCACGGGGCTACACCTTC.

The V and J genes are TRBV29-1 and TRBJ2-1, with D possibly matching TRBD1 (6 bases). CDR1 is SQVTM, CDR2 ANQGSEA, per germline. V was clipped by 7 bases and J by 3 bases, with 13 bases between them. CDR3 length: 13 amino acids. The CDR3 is CSAWTADYNEQFF. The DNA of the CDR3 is TGCAGCGCCTGGACAGCGGACTACAATGAGCAGTTCTTC.

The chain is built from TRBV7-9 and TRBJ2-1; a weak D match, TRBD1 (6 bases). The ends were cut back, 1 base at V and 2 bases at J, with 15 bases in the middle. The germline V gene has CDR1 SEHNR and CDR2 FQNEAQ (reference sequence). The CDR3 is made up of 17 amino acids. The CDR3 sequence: CASSLGFGGTTYNEQFF. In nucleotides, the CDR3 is TGTGCCAGCAGCTTAGGTTTTGGGGGCACTACCTACAATGAGCAGTTCTTC.

CDR3 residues: CASSEFKGLEASAAEQYF. The DNA for the CDR3 is TGTGCCAGCAGTGAATTTAAAGGGTTAGAGGCCTCCGCTGCCGAGCAGTACTTC. The chain employs TRBV6-1 and TRBJ2-7; D unresolved. Germline V gene lookup returns CDR1 MNHNS and CDR2 SASEGT. The CDR3 spans 18 residues. V was clipped by 2 bases and J by 6 bases, with 26 bases between them.